Given below is one T cell receptor beta chain in context. The specificity of this receptor is unknown. There are no base qualities to consult, and no much larger clone falls within one base. Libraries were constructed by the immunoSEQ multiplex PCR assay. For the original study's pipeline: During preprocessing, nonproductive sequences were removed, as were CDR3s that did not start with C, did not end with F or W, or were shorter than 7 amino acids. The MANAFEST web app was used to call antigen-specific clonotypes on the basis of expansion compared with the reference and with other culture wells. A clone was considered positive if significant expansion relative to the reference culture was observed in 2 of 3 replicate wells at an FDR below 0.05. A further requirement for positive clones was significant expansion compared with all other tandem wells, along with an odds ratio above 5. CDR3 homology was quantified as pairwise Levenshtein distance, calculated with the stringdist R package after three terminal residues were trimmed from each end. This immuneACCESS table, as held by TCRdb, lists in-frame sequences with V and J called but not all clones. Of the missing ones, under half trace to an unresolved V gene in checked studies; the others have no known cause. That table supplies the V and J calls and clone size; D and trimming were determined from the DNA. This sample has 30,000 or so clones in its table, and roughly 70% of those were observed once. The ten biggest clones cover around 12% of the sample.

CD4+ T cells from unexposed donors were collected before the COVID-19 pandemic (2011-2018). After 10 days of culture, CD4+ T cells were isolated with the EasySep CD4+ T cell isolation kit. As far as cell numbers permitted, CD4+ T cells from unexposed donors were tested for reactivity against SARS-CoV-2 S and N as well as four spike pools from common cold coronaviruses. Each well received about 1.9 million PBMCs, cultured in IMDM supplemented with approximately 5% human AB serum and roughly 9.5 IU/ml IL-2. Half of the culture medium was replaced with fresh IL-2-containing medium on days 3 and 7. In general, triplicate replicate wells were used for every peptide culture condition. Leukapheresis product for the unexposed donors was purchased commercially. Ficoll-Paque PLUS gradient centrifugation was used to isolate PBMCs from leukapheresis product or whole blood. PBMCs were either used fresh in the expansion assay or cryopreserved at -140 degrees C. The QIAamp Micro DNA Kit was used to extract genomic DNA from the CD4+ T cells.

As encoded in the germline V gene (reference sequence), CDR1 is LGHDT while CDR2 is YNNKEL. Trimming removed 4 bases from V and 5 bases from J; the gene matches leave 7 bases unexplained. The CDR3 measures 15 amino acids from cysteine to phenylalanine. Only the CDR3 portion is preserved as DNA: 45 bases, with reading frame beginning at the first base. The sample belongs to a study of CD4 T cells in relation to SARS-CoV-2 and coronaviruses (dated by TCRdb to about 2021). In the study overall: In the ViraFEST assay, PBMCs were grown with antigen for about eleven days, and TCR beta CDR3s were then sequenced to identify antigen-specific clonal expansions. At the level of individual TCR clonotypes, the study evaluated whether memory CD4+ T cells crossreact between the spike proteins of SARS-CoV-2 and those of common cold coronaviruses. Using patient-derived lymphoblastoid cell lines, the shared crossreactive spike epitopes were mapped to their HLA restriction. The Adaptive Biotechnologies TCR-sequencing kit was used for samples from a few pre-COVID donors and for the naive versus memory experiments, whereas the other data were Illumina-based. An HIV-1 Nef peptide pool or a culture without peptide was used as the negative reference condition. Expansion assays from other donors in the study were sequenced with a different, Illumina-based TCR-beta assay. General findings and caveats noted by the study authors: Crossreactive clones showed significantly weaker SARS-CoV-2-driven expansion than monoreactive clones, consistent with antigenic imprinting. No donor contributed both pre-pandemic and post-infection samples, which limited tracing the source of pre-existing responses. In roughly 65% of donors, memory CD4+ clonotypes turned up that crossrecognized SARS-CoV-2 and at least one common cold coronavirus spike. Because the crossreactivity analysis focused on spike protein, crossreactivity against other viral proteins was not assessed. Small numbers of patients and of tested TCRs limited the study.

This receptor was taken from a human donor in good health. The chain employs TRBV3-1 (or the pseudogene TRBV3-2) and TRBJ1-1; TRBD1 aligns with 10 central bases. The source material was CD4+ T cells from PBMCs, cultured in vitro. The sequence in DNA is TGTGCCAGCAGCCCGGGACAGGGGTGGGGGACTGAAGCTTTCTTT. Its amino acids are CASSPGQGWGTEAFF.